What follows describes a single TCR beta chain. Its target is unknown. This sample was included in a study of T cell repertoires in cytomegalovirus infection. Study overall: Peptides in the study included HLA-C-restricted and HLA-B-restricted CMV epitopes. Based on public TCR beta signatures, there were indications of CMV infection and of a matching HLA type.

Whole-study results and caveats: Identification of carriers of CMV plus the relevant HLA was performed using cumulative public TCR beta family frequency. Dominant in the ex vivo response were TCR beta clonotypes restricted by HLA-C and specific for CMV.

TCRdb fed the reads into MiXCR, producing one record per CDR3 protein. The table shows roughly 160,000 distinct CDR3 sequences, with approximately 21% occurring only once. The germline V gene has CDR1 SEHNR and CDR2 FQNEAQ (reference sequence). The CDR3 is made up of 13 amino acids. The V gene lost 5 bases and the J gene lost 11 bases, with 18 bases spanning the gap. This sequence was found in a human donor in good health (CMV status not recorded). Some clones in this sample may be carry-over from other donors' samples. Sequencing used CD8+ T cells from cultured PBMCs, obtained from culture after CMV antigen stimulation. The chain carries TRBV7-9 and TRBJ1-1; D unclear. The CDR3 nucleotides are TGTGCCAGCAGCCACCCTCGGGAGCCGGGGGCTTTCTTT. Protein sequence: CASSHPREPGAFF.